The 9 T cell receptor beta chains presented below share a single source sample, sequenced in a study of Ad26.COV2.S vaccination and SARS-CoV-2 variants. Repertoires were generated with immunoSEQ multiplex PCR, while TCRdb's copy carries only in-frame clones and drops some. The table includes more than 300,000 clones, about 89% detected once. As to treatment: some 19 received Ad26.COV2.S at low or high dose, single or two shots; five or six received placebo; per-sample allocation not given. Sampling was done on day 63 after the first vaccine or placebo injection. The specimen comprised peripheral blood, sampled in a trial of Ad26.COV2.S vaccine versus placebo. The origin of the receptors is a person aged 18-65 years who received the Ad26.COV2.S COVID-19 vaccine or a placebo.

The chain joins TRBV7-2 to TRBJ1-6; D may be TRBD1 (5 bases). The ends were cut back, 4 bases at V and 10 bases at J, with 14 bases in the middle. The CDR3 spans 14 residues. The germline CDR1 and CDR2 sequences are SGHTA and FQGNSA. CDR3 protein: CASSSTSGSSPLHF. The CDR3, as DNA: TGTGCCAGCAGCTCCACTTCAGGGAGCTCACCCCTCCACTTT.

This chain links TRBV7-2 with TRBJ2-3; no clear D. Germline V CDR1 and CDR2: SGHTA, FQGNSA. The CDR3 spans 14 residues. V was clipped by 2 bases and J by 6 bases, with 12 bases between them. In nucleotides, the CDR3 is TGTGCCAGCAGCTTACTGACACTCACGGATACGCAGTATTTT. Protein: CASSLLTLTDTQYF.

DNA of the CDR3: TGTGCCAGTAGAAGACAACAGGGGCTCGAGCAGTACTTC. Amino acid sequence: CASRRQQGLEQYF. The chain links TRBV19 to TRBJ2-7; 7 nucleotides line up with TRBD1. There are 13 residues in the CDR3. The V gene's germline CDR1 is LNHDA and CDR2 SQIVND (reference sequence). The V gene end was trimmed by 6 bases and the J gene end by 6 bases; junction bases not matched to a gene: 8.

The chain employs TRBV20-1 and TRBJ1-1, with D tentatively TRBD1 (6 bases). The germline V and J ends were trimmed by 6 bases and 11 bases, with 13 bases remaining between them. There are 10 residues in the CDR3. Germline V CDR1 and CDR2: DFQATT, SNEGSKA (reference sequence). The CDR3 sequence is CSAGNRAAFF. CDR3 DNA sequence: TGCAGTGCAGGGAACAGGGCGGCTTTCTTT.

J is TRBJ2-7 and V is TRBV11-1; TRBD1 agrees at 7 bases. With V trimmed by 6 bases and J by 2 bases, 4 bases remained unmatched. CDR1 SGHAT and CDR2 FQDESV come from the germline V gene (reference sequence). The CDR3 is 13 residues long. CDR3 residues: CASSWDRTYEQYF. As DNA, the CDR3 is TGTGCCAGCAGTTGGGACAGAACCTACGAGCAGTACTTC.

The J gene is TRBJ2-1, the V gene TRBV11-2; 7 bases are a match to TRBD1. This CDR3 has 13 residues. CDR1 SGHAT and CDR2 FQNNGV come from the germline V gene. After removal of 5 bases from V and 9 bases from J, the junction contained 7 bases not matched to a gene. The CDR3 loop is CASSPIQGSEQFF. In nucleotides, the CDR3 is TGTGCCAGCAGCCCCATACAGGGGAGTGAGCAGTTCTTC.

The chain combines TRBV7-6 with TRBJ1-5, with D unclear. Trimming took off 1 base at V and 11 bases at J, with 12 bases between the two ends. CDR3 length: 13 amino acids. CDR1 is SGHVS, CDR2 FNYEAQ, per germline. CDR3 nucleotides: TGTGCCAGCAGCTTAGGTTATCTGGAGGCCCAGCATTTT. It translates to CASSLGYLEAQHF.

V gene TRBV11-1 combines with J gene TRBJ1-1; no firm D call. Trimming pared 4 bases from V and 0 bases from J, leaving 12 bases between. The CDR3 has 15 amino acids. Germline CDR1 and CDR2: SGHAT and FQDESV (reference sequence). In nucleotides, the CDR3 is TGTGCCAGCAGCTCGCAAGGCAGAATGAACACTGAAGCTTTCTTT. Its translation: CASSSQGRMNTEAFF.

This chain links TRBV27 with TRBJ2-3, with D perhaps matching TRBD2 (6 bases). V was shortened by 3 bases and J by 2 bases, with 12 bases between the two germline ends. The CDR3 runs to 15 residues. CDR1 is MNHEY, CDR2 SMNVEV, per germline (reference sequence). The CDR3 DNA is TGTGCCAGCAGTTTGGGGGGTGATACCACAGATACGCAGTATTTT. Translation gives CASSLGGDTTDTQYF.